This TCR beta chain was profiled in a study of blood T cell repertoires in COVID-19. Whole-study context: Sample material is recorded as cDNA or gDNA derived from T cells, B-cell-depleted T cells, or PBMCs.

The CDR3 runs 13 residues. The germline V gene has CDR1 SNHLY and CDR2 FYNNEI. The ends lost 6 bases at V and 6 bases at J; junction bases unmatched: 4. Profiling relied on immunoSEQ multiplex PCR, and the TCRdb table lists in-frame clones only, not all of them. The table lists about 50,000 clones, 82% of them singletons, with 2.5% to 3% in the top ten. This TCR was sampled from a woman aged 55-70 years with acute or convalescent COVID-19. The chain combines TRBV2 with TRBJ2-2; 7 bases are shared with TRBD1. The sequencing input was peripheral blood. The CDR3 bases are TGTGCCAGCAGGAAGACAGGGCCCGGGGAGCTGTTTTTT. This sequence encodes CASRKTGPGELFF.